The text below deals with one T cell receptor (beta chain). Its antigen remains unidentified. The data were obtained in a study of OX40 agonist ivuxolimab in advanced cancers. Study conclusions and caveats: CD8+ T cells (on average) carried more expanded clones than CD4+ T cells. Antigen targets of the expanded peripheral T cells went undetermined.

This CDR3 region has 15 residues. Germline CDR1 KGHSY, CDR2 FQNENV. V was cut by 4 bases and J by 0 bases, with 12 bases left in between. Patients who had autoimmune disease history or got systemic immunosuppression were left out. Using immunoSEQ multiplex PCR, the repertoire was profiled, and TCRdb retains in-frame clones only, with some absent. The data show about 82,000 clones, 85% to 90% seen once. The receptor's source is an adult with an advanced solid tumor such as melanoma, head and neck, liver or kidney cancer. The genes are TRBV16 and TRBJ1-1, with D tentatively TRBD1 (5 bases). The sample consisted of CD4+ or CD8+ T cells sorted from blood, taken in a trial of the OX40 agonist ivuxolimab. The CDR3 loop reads CASSRGGVMNTEAFF. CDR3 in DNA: TGTGCCAGCAGCCGGGGGGGAGTAATGAACACTGAAGCTTTCTTT.